This T cell receptor beta chain was captured in a study of tumor-infiltrating lymphocytes in oesophageal squamous cell carcinoma. This clonotype is deemed medium-sized. Each CDR3 protein gets one entry after TCRdb re-called the PCR reads with MiXCR. The table lists fewer than 20,000 distinct CDR3 sequences, about 51% of them singletons. The V and J ends lost 2 bases and 1 base, in that order; junction bases with no gene match: 13. The CDR3 consists of 18 residues. CDR1 and CDR2 from the germline V gene are SGHVS and FNYEAQ. This chain connects TRBV7-6 to TRBJ1-2; TRBD1 matches 7 bases. The sample taken for sequencing was normal esophageal tissue next to the tumor. The receptor comes from a female donor with esophageal squamous cell carcinoma. CDR3 sequence reads: CASSLKPPGTALNYGYTF. The CDR3 coding sequence is TGTGCCAGCAGCTTAAAGCCCCCAGGGACAGCTCTTAACTATGGCTACACCTTC.